The sequence of this TCR beta chain was determined in a study of identical twins. TCRdb re-called the 5' RACE reads with MiXCR, one entry per CDR3 protein. The sample contains about 890,000 distinct CDR3 sequences, about 12% of which appear only once. V lost 0 bases and J lost 0, with 6 bases in between. Germline V gene data show CDR1 as LNHNV and CDR2 as YYDKDF (reference sequence). The CDR3 has 15 amino acids. This clonotype was seen repeatedly, ten times or more. These data are also associated with another study on yellow fever vaccine responses in identical twins.

The receptor comes from a young woman in good health. The material sequenced was PBMCs. The gene calls are TRBV15 and TRBJ1-3; the D is unclear. The CDR3 loop is CATSRDRASGNTIYF. The CDR3 DNA is TGTGCCACCAGCAGAGATAGAGCCTCTGGAAACACCATATATTTT.